This T cell receptor beta chain was recovered during a study of CD8 T cells in Susac syndrome. Study results and caveats: The study's TCR sequencing and HLA analysis covered a relatively small number of individuals, and the study acknowledged this.

CD8+ and CD4+ T cells from blood underwent TCR beta sequencing, which was carried out in a high-throughput format. This clonotype appeared a single time. No antigen is known for it. Random hexamers were used to reverse transcribe an amount of roughly 0.5 to 1 ug RNA. Multiplex immunoSEQ PCR targeted 54 Vbeta and 13 Jbeta TCR beta segments. Using its own MiXCR run on the immunoSEQ multiplex PCR reads, TCRdb lists one record per CDR3 protein. The table has some 200,000 distinct CDR3 sequences, about 95% seen once. The clonotype comes from a human donor with multiple sclerosis. The source material was CD4+ T cells from PBMCs.

The CDR3 here is CASSESRDVGTQYF. In DNA form, the CDR3 reads TGTGCCAGCAGTGAGTCCAGGGACGTAGGGACCCAGTACTTC. V and J are TRBV6-1 and TRBJ2-5, with D possibly being TRBD1 or TRBD2 (5 bases each). Trimming took 3 bases from V and 7 from J, leaving 15 bases between them. Germline CDR1 is MNHNS and CDR2 is SASEGT. This CDR3 contains 14 residues.